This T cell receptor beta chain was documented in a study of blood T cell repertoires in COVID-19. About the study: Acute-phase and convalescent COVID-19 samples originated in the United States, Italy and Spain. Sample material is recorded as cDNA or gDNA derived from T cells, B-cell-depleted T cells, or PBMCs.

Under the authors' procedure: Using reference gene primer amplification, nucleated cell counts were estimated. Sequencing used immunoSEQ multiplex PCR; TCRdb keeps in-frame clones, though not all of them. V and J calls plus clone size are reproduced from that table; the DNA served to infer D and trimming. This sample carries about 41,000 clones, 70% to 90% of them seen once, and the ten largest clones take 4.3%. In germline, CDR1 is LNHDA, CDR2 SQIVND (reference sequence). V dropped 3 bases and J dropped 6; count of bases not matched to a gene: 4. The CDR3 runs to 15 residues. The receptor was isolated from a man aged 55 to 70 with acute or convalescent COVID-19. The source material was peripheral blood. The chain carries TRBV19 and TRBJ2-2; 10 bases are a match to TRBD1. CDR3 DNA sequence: TGTGCCAGTAGTATCGGGACAGGGGTTGCCGGGGAGCTGTTTTTT. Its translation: CASSIGTGVAGELFF.